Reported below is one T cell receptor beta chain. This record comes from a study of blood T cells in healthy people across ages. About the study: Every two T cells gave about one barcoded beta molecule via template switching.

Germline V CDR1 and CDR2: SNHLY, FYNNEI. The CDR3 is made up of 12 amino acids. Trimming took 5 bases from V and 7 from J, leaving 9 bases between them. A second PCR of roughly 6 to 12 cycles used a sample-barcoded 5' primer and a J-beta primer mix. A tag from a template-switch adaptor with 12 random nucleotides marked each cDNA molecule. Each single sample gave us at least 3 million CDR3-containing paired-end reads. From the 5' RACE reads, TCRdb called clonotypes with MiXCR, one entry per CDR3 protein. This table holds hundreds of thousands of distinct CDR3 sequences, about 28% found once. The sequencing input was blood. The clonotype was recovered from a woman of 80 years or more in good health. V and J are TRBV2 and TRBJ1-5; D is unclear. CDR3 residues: CASSTTWQPQHF. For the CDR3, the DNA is TGTGCCAGCAGTACTACTTGGCAGCCCCAGCATTTT.